Below, 16 T cell receptor beta chains from the same sample are listed, as sequenced in a study of tumor-infiltrating lymphocytes in primary liver carcinoma (dated by TCRdb to 2017 to 2019). These reads were obtained on an Illumina HiSeq 2500. Using a constant-region primer and ProtoScript II reverse transcriptase, TCRbeta-specific cDNA was reverse-transcribed from 400 to 550 ng total RNA. The TCRbeta libraries were prepared through three rounds of nested multiplex PCR following a slightly modified ARM-PCR procedure. The first two PCR rounds used multiplex TRBV1-TRBV30 forward primers with a Cbeta reverse primer, each for around 10 cycles. The public reads were run again by TCRdb, first through fastp at Q25 and then through MiXCR, and only productive beta chains were kept. When rows share a CDR3 protein, they turn into one entry using the most common DNA and genes. The sample table contains some 180,000 distinct CDR3 sequences; only one count was recorded for less than 65% of them. Together, the top ten hold around 74% of the sample.

Blood RNA was extracted from unsorted whole blood with TRIzol reagent; germline DNA came from the DNeasy Blood & Tissue kit. The sequencing input was peripheral blood. The receptor source for this set is a middle-aged man with primary liver carcinoma and hepatitis B virus infection.

The chain joins TRBV10-3 to TRBJ2-1, with D possibly being TRBD1 or TRBD2 (6 bases each). Germline V gives CDR1 ENHRY, CDR2 SYGVKD. The CDR3 totals 13 residues. Trimming cost V 11 bases and J 4 bases, with 15 bases left between them. Here the CDR3 DNA reads TGTGCCGCCACGGAGGGGGGTTACAATGAGCAGTTCTTC. As protein: CAATEGGYNEQFF.

As for this clonotype: At one boundary the junction diverges from the germline segment, which might be a read error. In DNA, the CDR3 is TGTGCCAGCAGTTTAGGGAAGGGACGGGAATATGGTTACACCTTC. It yields the protein CASSLGKGREYGYTF. This chain links TRBV11-2 with TRBJ1-2; perhaps TRBD1 as D (5 bases). Germline V gives CDR1 SGHAT, CDR2 FQNNGV. The CDR3 length is 15 residues.

A note on this clonotype: One junction end does not reproduce the germline sequence, and a read error may be involved. The J gene is TRBJ2-7, the V gene TRBV11-2, with TRBD1 matching over 7 bases. This CDR3 region has 16 residues. Germline V gives CDR1 SGHAT, CDR2 FQNNGV. CDR3 amino acids: CASRQAPGQSSYEQYF. CDR3 nucleotide sequence: TGCGCCAGCAGACAAGCACCGGGACAGAGCTCCTACGAGCAGTACTTC.

V is TRBV12-3 or TRBV12-4 and J is TRBJ1-4; tentatively, D is TRBD1 (5 bases). The length of the CDR3 is 14 residues. The V end lost 6 bases, the J end lost 6 bases, and 14 bases lay between the germline ends. CDR3 nucleotide sequence: TGTGCCAGCAGATTTGAGAGGGGTGATGAAAAACTGTTTTTT. It codes for CASRFERGDEKLFF.

The V and J genes are TRBV7-3 and TRBJ1-6, with D uncertain. Germline CDR1 reads SGHTA; CDR2 reads FQGTGA. V lost 3 bases, J lost 6 bases, and 9 bases lay in between. The CDR3 has 14 amino acids. The CDR3 sequence is CASSLGVSNSPLHF. The CDR3 coding sequence is TGTGCCAGCAGCTTGGGAGTTTCTAATTCACCCCTCCACTTT.

As to this clonotype: A much larger clone sits a single nucleotide away, making a read error possible. This chain connects TRBV29-1 to TRBJ2-1, with D perhaps matching TRBD1 (6 bases). The CDR3 consists of 12 residues. Germline-derived CDR1 and CDR2 are SQVTM and ANQGSEA. The V end lost 6 bases, the J end lost 9 bases, and 15 bases lay between the germline ends. CDR3 coding DNA: TGCAGCGTAGCCCCCGACAGGAGTGAGCAGTTCTTC. Translation: CSVAPDRSEQFF.

A remark on this clonotype: Compared with germline, one end of the junction differs, possibly owing to a read error. J is TRBJ2-1 and V is TRBV11-2; TRBD1 is a possible D gene (6 bases). The CDR3 totals 15 residues. Germline CDR1 reads SGHAT; CDR2 reads FQNNGV. The CDR3 sequence is CASSLGGGSNNELFF. CDR3 nucleotide sequence: TGTGCCAGCAGCTTAGGTGGGGGCTCCAACAATGAGCTGTTCTTC. The variable domain in full, with the rest retrieved from reference TRBV11-2 and TRBJ2-1, is EAGVAQSPRYKIIEKRQSVAFWCNPISGHATLYWYQQILGQGPKLLIQFQNNGVVDDSQLPKDRFSAERLKGVDSTLKIQPAKLEDSAVYLCASSLGGGSNNELFFGPGTRLTVL.

V and J are TRBV6-5 and TRBJ2-2; D ambiguous. V lost 4 bases and J 3 bases, leaving 18 bases between the germline ends. Germline CDR1 and CDR2: MNHEY and SVGAGI. The CDR3 is made up of 17 amino acids. For the CDR3, the DNA is TGTGCCAGCAGTTCCACCGACGACCCTGAAGACACCGGGGAGCTGTTTTTT. It yields the protein CASSSTDDPEDTGELFF.

V is TRBV29-1 and J is TRBJ2-5; 8 positions agree with TRBD2. This CDR3 has 14 residues. V was pared by 2 bases and J by 7 bases, with 9 bases of the junction left unmatched. Germline CDR1 is SQVTM and CDR2 is ANQGSEA. The CDR3 sequence: CSVELGLAGRTQYF. CDR3 in DNA: TGCAGCGTTGAATTGGGGCTAGCGGGCAGGACCCAGTACTTC. Supplemented by reference TRBV29-1 and TRBJ2-5, the full variable domain reads SAVISQKPSRDICQRGTSLTIQCQVDSQVTMMFWYRQQPGQSLTLIATANQGSEATYESGFVIDKFPISRPNLTFSTLTVSNMSPEDSSIYLCSVELGLAGRTQYFGPGTRLLVL.

Comment on this clonotype: Just one base apart from a much larger clone, this may be a read error. The chain employs TRBV11-1 and TRBJ2-3; either TRBD1 or TRBD2 may supply D (5 bases each). CDR3 length: 16 amino acids. From germline, CDR1 is SGHAT and CDR2 FQDESV (reference sequence). V lost 4 bases, J lost 5 bases, and 19 bases lay in between. The CDR3 region has the DNA TGTGCCAGCAGCTCTCTCGTGAGGGGAGAAGAAGATACGCAGTATTTT. Amino acids: CASSSLVRGEEDTQYF.

V gene TRBV29-1 combines with J gene TRBJ2-3; D may match TRBD1 or TRBD2 (6 bases each). CDR1 is SQVTM and CDR2 is ANQGSEA in the germline V gene. CDR3 length: 12 residues. CDR3 in DNA: TGCGCCCCAGGAGGGGGAAGCGATACGCAGTATTTT. Translated, it gives CAPGGGSDTQYF.

This clonotype was seen repeatedly, ten times or more. The chain joins TRBV11-2 to TRBJ2-1; D may match TRBD1 or TRBD2 (6 bases each). Germline-derived CDR1 and CDR2 are SGHAT and FQNNGV. The CDR3 has 14 amino acids. Between the trimmed V and J ends, which lost 3 bases and 9 bases, there was a span of 15 bases. The CDR3 here is CASSFEGGESEQFF. The CDR3 coding sequence is TGTGCCAGCAGCTTTGAGGGGGGCGAGAGTGAGCAGTTCTTC.

Comments on this clonotype: It may be a read error: a sequence one base away is much more abundant. The V call is TRBV29-1, the J call TRBJ2-1, with a weak D call TRBD2 (5 bases). The CDR3 length is 12 residues. The germline V and J ends were trimmed by 7 bases and 6 bases, with 13 bases remaining between them. From germline, CDR1 is SQVTM and CDR2 ANQGSEA. CDR3 sequence: CSGELSSNEQFF. The CDR3 DNA reads as TGCAGCGGGGAGCTGAGTAGCAATGAGCAGTTCTTC.

This clonotype has just a few counts. The chain links TRBV7-9 to TRBJ2-5; D tentatively fits TRBD1 or TRBD2 (6 bases each). The germline gives CDR1 SEHNR, CDR2 FQNEAQ (reference sequence). The CDR3 sequence is 12 residues long. Trimming took 6 bases from V and 8 from J, leaving 13 bases between them. The CDR3 DNA follows: TGTGCCAGCAGTCTAGGGGGGCATACCCAGTACTTC. It is translated as CASSLGGHTQYF.

The V gene is TRBV11-2, the J gene TRBJ2-7; 10 bases are shared with TRBD1. V lost 6 bases to trimming and J lost 1 base; unmatched junction nucleotides: 15. This CDR3 region has 18 residues. Germline loops: CDR1 SGHAT, CDR2 FQNNGV. CDR3 region: CASSPINSRQGASYEQYF. Here the CDR3 DNA reads TGTGCCAGCAGTCCTATTAACAGCCGACAGGGGGCTTCCTACGAGCAGTACTTC.

The chain uses TRBV4-1 and TRBJ1-5; D unresolved. The CDR3 is 16 amino acids. In germline, CDR1 is MGHRA, CDR2 YSYEKL. Deletions cut 4 bases from V and 3 bases from J, with 16 bases between. The chain's CDR3 is CASSLSLGGNNQPQHF. CDR3 nucleotides: TGCGCCAGCAGCCTTAGTTTGGGCGGAAACAATCAGCCCCAGCATTTT.